This passage covers 11 T cell receptor beta chains from one sample sequenced in a study of radiation and T cells in renal cell carcinoma (dated by TCRdb to 2018 to 2020). The sample's time point label is to be understood as: blood 2 weeks post-SBRT. The treatment or condition label corresponds to: 15 Gy SBRT to primary tumor, nephrectomy 4 weeks later. Library creation used the immunoSEQ multiplex PCR assay. TCRdb holds this immuneACCESS table with in-frame rearrangements only. Some clones are missing; in checked studies, unresolved V genes explain under half, and the rest has no known cause. In this sample the table shows 100,000 to 150,000 clones, 85% to 90% of which occur a single time. 5% to 6% of the sample is in the top ten clones. Sequenced here: blood, sampled from a patient whose treatment included radiotherapy and nephrectomy. The receptors shown here come from an older woman with renal cell carcinoma.

V usage is TRBV19 and J usage is TRBJ2-6; perhaps D is TRBD1 or TRBD2 (6 bases each). Germline V CDR1 and CDR2: LNHDA, SQIVND (reference sequence). This CDR3 comprises 21 residues. With 1 base removed from V and 0 bases from J, the gap between germline ends came to 22 bases. CDR3 sequence reads: CASSIVFGGGRRSSGANVLTF. The CDR3 DNA is TGTGCCAGTAGTATAGTATTCGGAGGGGGTCGCAGGAGCTCTGGGGCCAACGTCCTGACTTTC.

The genes are TRBV7-2 and TRBJ1-5, with TRBD1 matching over 9 bases. This CDR3 contains 14 residues. Germline loops: CDR1 SGHTA, CDR2 FQGNSA. Germline trimming cut 5 bases from V and 5 bases from J; bases unmatched to any gene: 4. CDR3: CASSPGQGYQPQHF. The CDR3 coding sequence is TGTGCCAGCAGCCCGGGACAGGGATATCAGCCCCAGCATTTT.

This chain joins TRBV30 and TRBJ1-6, with 7 bases fitting TRBD1. The CDR3 spans 15 residues. J lost 6 bases, V lost 3 bases, and 8 bases had no gene match. Germline lookup yields CDR1 GTSNPN and CDR2 SVGIG (reference sequence). The CDR3, as DNA: TGTGCCTGGAGAGAACCGACAGGGATTAATTCACCCCTCCACTTT. This translates into CAWREPTGINSPLHF.

The chain has TRBV5-4 and TRBJ2-3; TRBD2 is a possible D gene (5 bases). The germline V and J ends were trimmed by 4 bases and 5 bases, with 17 bases remaining between them. This CDR3 contains 15 residues. CDR1 and CDR2 from the germline V gene are SGHNT and YYREEE (reference sequence). The CDR3 loop reads CASSQLTSNRDTQYF. For the CDR3, the DNA is TGTGCCAGCAGCCAGCTCACTAGTAATAGAGATACGCAGTATTTT.

The chain employs TRBV4-1 and TRBJ1-2; D gene uncertain. This CDR3 has 16 amino acids. Deletions cut 3 bases from V and 0 bases from J, with 14 bases between. Germline V gene sequence: CDR1 MGHRA, CDR2 YSYEKL. CDR3 DNA sequence: TGCGCCAGCAGCCAGAAGGACCCTGGAGCTAACTATGGCTACACCTTC. Protein sequence: CASSQKDPGANYGYTF.

V and J are TRBV9 and TRBJ2-5; 7 nucleotides align to TRBD2. The CDR3 extends over 14 amino acids. V was pared by 7 bases and J by 9 bases, with 15 bases of the junction left unmatched. Per germline, CDR1 SGDLS and CDR2 YYNGEE. CDR3 DNA sequence: TGTGCCAGCGGGTTGGACTACGACCGGGGGGCCCAGTACTTC. Protein: CASGLDYDRGAQYF. Complete variable domain (other parts from reference TRBV9 and TRBJ2-5): DSGVTQTPKHLITATGQRVTLRCSPRSGDLSVYWYQQSLDQGLQFLIQYYNGEERAKGNILERFSAQQFPDLHSELNLSSLELGDSALYFCASGLDYDRGAQYFGPGTRLLVL.

The CDR3 loop is CASSMGQGAKNIQYF. CDR3 coding DNA: TGTGCCAGCAGCATGGGACAGGGGGCCAAAAACATTCAGTACTTC. The genes are TRBV5-6 and TRBJ2-4; TRBD1 aligns across 10 bases. Trimming cost V 4 bases and J 1 base; bases outside gene matches: 2. CDR3 size: 15 residues. Germline CDR1 is SGHDT and CDR2 is YYEEEE.

As for this clone: The sample holds other DNA sequences that translate to the same CDR3. CDR3 residues: CATSRGRNYGYTF. CDR3 DNA: TGTGCCACCAGCAGAGGGCGGAACTATGGCTACACCTTC. V usage is TRBV15 and J usage is TRBJ1-2; no firm D call. The CDR3 is made up of 13 amino acids. Germline V lookup: CDR1 LNHNV, CDR2 YYDKDF (reference sequence). V lost 1 base to trimming and J lost 2 bases, with 5 bases between them.

With respect to this clone: Germline is not matched at one junction end, which may reflect a read error. The V gene is TRBV19, the J gene TRBJ2-1; TRBD2 aligns across 10 bases. CDR3 length: 17 amino acids. Germline V lookup: CDR1 LNHDA, CDR2 SQIVND (reference sequence). CDR3 loop: CASRIVAGGQKHNEQFF. The CDR3 coding sequence is TGTGCCAGTAGGATAGTAGCGGGGGGCCAAAAACACAATGAGCAGTTCTTC. Looking up the rest from reference TRBV19 and TRBJ2-1 gives the full variable domain: DGGITQSPKYLFRKEGQNVTLSCEQNLNHDAMYWYRQDPGQGLRLIYYSQIVNDFQKGDIAEGYSVSREKKESFPLTVTSAQKNPTAFYLCASRIVAGGQKHNEQFFGPGTRLTVL.

The V and J genes are TRBV9 and TRBJ2-6; 7 nucleotides line up with TRBD1. Germline CDR1 reads SGDLS; CDR2 reads YYNGEE. CDR3 length: 15 residues. The V gene end was trimmed by 4 bases and the J gene end by 4 bases; junction bases not matched to a gene: 5. The CDR3 DNA reads TGTGCCAGCAGCCCGACAGGGACAGGGGCCAACGTCCTGACTTTC. Translated, it gives CASSPTGTGANVLTF.

The V and J genes are TRBV4-2 and TRBJ2-2, with TRBD2 as a possible D gene (5 bases). The CDR3 length is 16 residues. V lost 4 bases, J lost 0 bases, and 12 bases lay in between. Looked up from germline, CDR1 is LGHNA and CDR2 is YNFKEQ. As DNA, the CDR3 is TGTGCCAGCAGCCCCGCAGGACTCGCGAACACCGGGGAGCTGTTTTTT. It yields the protein CASSPAGLANTGELFF.